This T cell receptor beta chain was sequenced during a study of shared clonotypes between healthy human individuals. Whole-study findings and limits: On the whole, naive subsets had larger estimated richness than memory subsets had.

J lost 2 bases, V lost 3 bases, and 3 bases had no gene match. CDR3 length equals 14 residues. Germline-derived CDR1 and CDR2 are LGHNA and YSLEER. Comment on this clone: No antigen is known for it.

Clones were sequenced by immunoSEQ multiplex PCR, and TCRdb holds only the in-frame ones, with some missing. Of 2.5 million or so clones in the sample, around 90% were seen once. Sequencing input: naive CD4+ T cells sorted from blood. Subset specified: CD45RA+ positively selected. The chain combines TRBV4-3 with TRBJ2-5; 7 nucleotides align to TRBD1. The clonotype comes from a man in his late teens or twenties in good health. CDR3 coding DNA: TGCGCCAGCAGCCAGAGGGACAGACAAGAGACCCAGTACTTC. This translates into CASSQRDRQETQYF.